A selection of T cell receptor beta chains follows, all from one sample in a study of T cells after yellow fever vaccination. Each CDR3 protein gets one entry after TCRdb re-called the 5' RACE reads with MiXCR. This sample yields around 56,000 distinct CDR3 sequences, of which approximately 5.5% are seen a single time; around 30% belongs to the top ten. The starting material was PBMCs, either bulk or a sorted T-cell subset (CD4+, CD8+, memory, or dextramer-sorted; not recorded which), obtained on the day of the yellow fever booster vaccination. These receptors all stem from a man younger than 35 who received the YFV17D yellow fever vaccine. Each CDR3 is given with its conserved first and last residue. The D gene is left open where the match is weak. Expanded clones are given a class, and other clones once, few, many or no size at all.

D gene	J gene	V gene	clone size	CDR3 DNA	CDR3 protein
TRBD1	TRBJ1-5	TRBV7-9	.	TGTGCCAGCAGCTCGACAGGGGATAGCAATCAGCCCCAGCATTTT	CASSSTGDSNQPQHF
.	TRBJ2-5	TRBV28	.	TGTGCCAGCCAACTAGAGGGGAACCAAGAGACCCAGTACTTC	CASQLEGNQETQYF
.	TRBJ2-5	TRBV7-9	few	TGTGCCAGCAGCTTAGTCGGAGAGGGTTTTACGGAGACCCAGTACTTC	CASSLVGEGFTETQYF
TRBD1	TRBJ1-6	TRBV9	few	TGTGCCAGCAGCTTACACTCGGGACAGAATTCACCCCTCCACTTT	CASSLHSGQNSPLHF
.	TRBJ1-1	TRBV10-3	few	TGTGCCATCAGTGATAGCACTGAAGCTTTCTTT	CAISDSTEAFF
.	TRBJ1-1	TRBV14	few	TGTGCCAGCAGCCGGCAGGGCGACACTGAAGCTTTCTTT	CASSRQGDTEAFF
TRBD1	TRBJ1-1	TRBV4-2	.	TGTGCCAGCCGACAGGGGGATACTGAAGCTTTCTTT	CASRQGDTEAFF
.	TRBJ2-5	TRBV5-4	few	TGTGCCAGCAGGGCTCGCGGCCAGATGGAGTACTTC	CASRARGQMEYF
TRBD2	TRBJ2-5	TRBV5-5	.	TGTGCCAGCAGCTTGGGGGTAGCGGGGGGACAAGAGACCCAGTACTTC	CASSLGVAGGQETQYF
.	TRBJ2-5	TRBV10-3	.	TGTGCCATCAGCGGCGGAGGCCTAGAGACCCAGTACTTC	CAISGGGLETQYF
TRBD2	TRBJ2-1	TRBV29-1	many	TGCAGCGTTGCGGGTATCTTGGGGGGGAATTACAATGAGCAGTTCTTC	CSVAGILGGNYNEQFF
.	TRBJ1-6	TRBV7-8	.	TGTGCCAGCAGTTCTCTGTGGGACACCGATTCACCCCTCCACTTT	CASSSLWDTDSPLHF
.	TRBJ2-1	TRBV5-1	many	TGCGCCAGCAGCTTATTCGGCGCCATTTCGCTCTTC	CASSLFGAISLF
.	TRBJ1-6	TRBV9	.	TGTGCCAGCAGCGTAGATGTGGGCAGTGATTCACCCCTCCACTTT	CASSVDVGSDSPLHF
.	TRBJ2-5	TRBV2	few	TGTGCCAGCAGTGAAATGGTCCAAGAGACCCAGTACTTC	CASSEMVQETQYF
.	TRBJ2-2	TRBV5-1	large	TGCGCCAGCAGCCCAGGAATGAACACCGGGGAGCTGTTTTTT	CASSPGMNTGELFF
.	TRBJ2-3	TRBV29-1	few	TGCAGCGTTGAAGCCGGGGGTGGCACAGATACGCAGTATTTT	CSVEAGGGTDTQYF
TRBD2	TRBJ2-3	TRBV5-1	many	TGCGCCAGCACCGGGGGGGCCCATAACACAGATACGCAGTATTTT	CASTGGAHNTDTQYF
.	TRBJ2-3	TRBV5-1	.	TGCGCCAGCAGTCTTATACCAGATACGCAGTATTTT	CASSLIPDTQYF
.	TRBJ2-7	TRBV7-3	many	TGTGCCAGCAGCTTCCCGACCTACGAGCAGTACTTC	CASSFPTYEQYF
.	TRBJ2-3	TRBV4-1	.	TGCGCCAGCAGTCCGGATTCGACAGAGTCCACAGATACGCAGTATTTT	CASSPDSTESTDTQYF
.	TRBJ1-2	TRBV5-1	few	TGCGCCAGCAGCACCGACGTTCGGTATGGCTACACCTTC	CASSTDVRYGYTF
TRBD2	TRBJ2-1	TRBV12-3/TRBV12-4	many	TGTGCCAGCAGTTTAGGGACTAGGGACTACAATGAGCAGTTCTTC	CASSLGTRDYNEQFF
TRBD1	TRBJ2-7	TRBV7-9	few	TGTGCCAGCAACTCCCCCGGGACAGGGGAAGACGAGCAGTACTTC	CASNSPGTGEDEQYF
TRBD1	TRBJ2-5	TRBV4-1	.	TGCGCCAGCAGCCAATACACAGGGGTCAGACAAGAGACCCAGTACTTC	CASSQYTGVRQETQYF
.	TRBJ1-2	TRBV20-1	many	TGCAGTGCTAGAGGTCTGGGGTCCGCGGTTAACTATGGCTACACCTTC	CSARGLGSAVNYGYTF
TRBD1	TRBJ1-6	TRBV12-5	.	TGTGCTAGTGGTTCGCCGGGACAGGGTCATTCACCCCTCCACTTT	CASGSPGQGHSPLHF